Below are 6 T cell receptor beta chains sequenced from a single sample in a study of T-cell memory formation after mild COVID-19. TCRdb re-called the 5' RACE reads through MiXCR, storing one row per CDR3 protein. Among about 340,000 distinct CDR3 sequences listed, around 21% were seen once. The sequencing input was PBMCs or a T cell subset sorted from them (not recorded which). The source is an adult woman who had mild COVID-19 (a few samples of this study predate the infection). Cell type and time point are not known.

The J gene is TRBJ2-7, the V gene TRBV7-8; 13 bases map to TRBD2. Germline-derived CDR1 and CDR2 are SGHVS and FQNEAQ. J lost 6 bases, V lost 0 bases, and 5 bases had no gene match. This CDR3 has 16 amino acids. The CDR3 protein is CASSLALRLAGGEQYF. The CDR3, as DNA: TGTGCCAGCAGCTTAGCGCTGAGACTAGCGGGAGGCGAGCAGTACTTC.

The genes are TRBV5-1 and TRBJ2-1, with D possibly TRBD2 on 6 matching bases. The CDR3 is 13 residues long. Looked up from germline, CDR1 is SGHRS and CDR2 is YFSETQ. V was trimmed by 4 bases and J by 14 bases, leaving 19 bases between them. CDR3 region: CASSPVVEGLKFF. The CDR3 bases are TGCGCCAGCAGCCCGGTTGTGGAGGGCCTCAAGTTCTTC.

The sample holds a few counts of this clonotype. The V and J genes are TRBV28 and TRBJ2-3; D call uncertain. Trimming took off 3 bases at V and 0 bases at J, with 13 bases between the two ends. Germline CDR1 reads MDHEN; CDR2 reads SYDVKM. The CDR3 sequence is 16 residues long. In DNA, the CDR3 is TGTGCCAGCAGTTTGTGGTTGGCAGCTAGCACAGATACGCAGTATTTT. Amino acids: CASSLWLAASTDTQYF.

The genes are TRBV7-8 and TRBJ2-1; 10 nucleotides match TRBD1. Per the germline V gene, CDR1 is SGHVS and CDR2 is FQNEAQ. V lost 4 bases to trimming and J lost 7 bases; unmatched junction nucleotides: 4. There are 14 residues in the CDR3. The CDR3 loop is CASSSGTGVNEQFF. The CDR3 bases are TGTGCCAGCAGCTCGGGGACAGGGGTGAATGAGCAGTTCTTC.

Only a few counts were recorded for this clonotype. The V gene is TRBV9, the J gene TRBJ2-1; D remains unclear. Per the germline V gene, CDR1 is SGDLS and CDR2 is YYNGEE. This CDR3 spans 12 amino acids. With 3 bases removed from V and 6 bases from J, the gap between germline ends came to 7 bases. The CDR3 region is CASSGSSNEQFF. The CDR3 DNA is TGTGCCAGCAGCGGGAGCTCCAATGAGCAGTTCTTC.

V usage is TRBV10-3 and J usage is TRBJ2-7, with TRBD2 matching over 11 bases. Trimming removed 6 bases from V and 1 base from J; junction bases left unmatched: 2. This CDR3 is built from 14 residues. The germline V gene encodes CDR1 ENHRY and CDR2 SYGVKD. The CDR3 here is CAISRTSGSYEQYF. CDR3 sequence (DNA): TGTGCCATCAGCAGGACTAGCGGGTCCTACGAGCAGTACTTC.